The 7 T cell receptor beta chains below come from one sample, sequenced in a study of shared clonotypes between healthy human individuals. Clones were sequenced by immunoSEQ multiplex PCR, and TCRdb holds only the in-frame ones, with some missing. This table has fewer than 2.5 million clones, roughly 93% appearing once. The sequencing input was naive CD4+ T cells from PBMCs. Regarding subset: CD45RA+ positively selected. These receptors were taken from a man between 18 and 35 years old in good health. Some clones in this sample may be carry-over from other donors' samples.

The V and J genes are TRBV5-1 and TRBJ2-3; D is ambiguous. Trimming removed 1 base from V and 0 bases from J, with 9 bases in between. This CDR3 region has 15 residues. CDR1 and CDR2 from the germline V gene are SGHRS and YFSETQ. The CDR3 region has the DNA TGCGCCAGCAGCTTGCCCTTACAGAGCACAGATACGCAGTATTTT. Protein sequence: CASSLPLQSTDTQYF.

The chain links TRBV4-2 to TRBJ2-1; 9 nucleotides line up with TRBD2. Losses at the gene ends were 3 bases for V and 7 bases for J; bases not matched to a gene: 13. The CDR3 is 17 amino acids. The germline CDR1 and CDR2 sequences are LGHNA and YNFKEQ. CDR3 DNA sequence: TGTGCCAGCAGCCAGAGCCTAGCGGGATTCGCGGATAATGAGCAGTTCTTC. Amino acid sequence: CASSQSLAGFADNEQFF.

The chain employs TRBV6-4 and TRBJ2-3, with D tentatively TRBD1 or TRBD2 (5 bases each). The CDR3 is 15 amino acids. V lost 2 bases and J lost 2, with 11 bases in between. Germline V gene data show CDR1 as MRHNA and CDR2 as SNTAGT. The CDR3 protein is CASSDTGRITDTQYF. DNA for the CDR3: TGTGCCAGCAGTGACACGGGACGGATCACAGATACGCAGTATTTT.

This chain uses TRBV28 with TRBJ2-2; D gene unclear. This CDR3 spans 14 amino acids. Trimming cost V 3 bases and J 1 base, with 6 bases left between them. Germline V CDR1 and CDR2: MDHEN, SYDVKM. The CDR3 reads CASSFILNTGELFF. The CDR3 nucleotides are TGTGCCAGCAGTTTTATCTTGAACACCGGGGAGCTGTTTTTT.

The CDR3 sequence: CASSLPQAYNEQFF. CDR3 coding DNA: TGCGCCAGCAGCCTGCCACAGGCCTACAATGAGCAGTTCTTC. This sequence joins TRBV5-1 and TRBJ2-1; the D gene is possibly TRBD1 (5 bases). V lost 4 bases and J 2 bases, leaving 10 bases between the germline ends. The CDR3 consists of 14 residues. The germline CDR1 and CDR2 sequences are SGHRS and YFSETQ.

The J gene is TRBJ1-4, the V gene TRBV4-1; D may be TRBD1 (6 bases). In germline, CDR1 is MGHRA, CDR2 YSYEKL. This CDR3 region has 19 residues. Trimming took 4 bases from V and 7 from J, leaving 28 bases between them. DNA for the CDR3: TGCGCCAGCAGCCTCGAGATGAACCTACAGGGCGGGTTGGGTGAAAAACTGTTTTTT. Its protein product is CASSLEMNLQGGLGEKLFF.

This chain connects TRBV7-6 to TRBJ2-1, with D unclear. The CDR3 is made up of 13 amino acids. Trimming cost V 4 bases and J 4 bases, with 8 bases left between them. Germline V gene lookup returns CDR1 SGHVS and CDR2 FNYEAQ. The CDR3 sequence: CASSSGRYNEQFF. In DNA, the CDR3 is TGTGCCAGCAGCTCTGGACGGTACAATGAGCAGTTCTTC.